One T cell receptor beta chain is described in this entry. Its antigen remains unknown. This sample was included in a study of CD8 T cells in ankylosing spondylitis. The study, taken as a whole, reports: A TCR beta motif of about eight highly homologous variants seemed to mark ankylosing spondylitis blood. Significant enrichment of disease-linked clones was reported in matched ankylosing spondylitis synovial fluid. Peripheral blood samples showed relatively rare disease-linked clones, and these clones were CD8+. Reactive arthritis synovial fluid and blood previously showed some of these motif variants.

Quantitative 5'-RACE with molecular barcodes generated TCR beta libraries. TCRdb re-called the 5' RACE reads through MiXCR, storing one row per CDR3 protein. The sample yields a few hundred thousand distinct CDR3 sequences, roughly 8% seen once. The J segment lost 4 bases and the V segment lost 6 bases, leaving 8 bases of the junction unmatched. The germline gives CDR1 LNHDA, CDR2 SQIVND (reference sequence). The CDR3 covers 15 residues. The rearrangement uses TRBV19 and TRBJ2-1, with 8 positions matching TRBD2. Sequencing input: blood, either unsorted or a sorted T cell fraction (not recorded which). The TCR comes from a male donor with ankylosing spondylitis. Here the CDR3 reads CASRILSGGYNEQFF. CDR3 nucleotides: TGTGCCAGTAGAATATTATCGGGAGGGTACAATGAGCAGTTCTTC.